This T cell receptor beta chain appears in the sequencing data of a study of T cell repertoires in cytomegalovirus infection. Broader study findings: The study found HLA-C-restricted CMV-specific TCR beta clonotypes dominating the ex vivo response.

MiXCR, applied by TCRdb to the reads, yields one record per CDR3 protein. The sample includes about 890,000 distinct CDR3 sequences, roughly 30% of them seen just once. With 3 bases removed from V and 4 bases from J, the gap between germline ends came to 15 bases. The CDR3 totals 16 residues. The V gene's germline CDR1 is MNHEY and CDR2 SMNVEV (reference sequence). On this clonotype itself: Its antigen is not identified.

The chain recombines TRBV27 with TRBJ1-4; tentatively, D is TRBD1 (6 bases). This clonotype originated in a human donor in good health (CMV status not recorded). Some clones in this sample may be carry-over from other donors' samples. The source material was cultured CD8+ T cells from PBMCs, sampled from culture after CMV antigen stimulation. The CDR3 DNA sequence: TGTGCCAGCAGTTTTGGGACACGGGGCCTTAATGAAAAACTGTTTTTT. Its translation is CASSFGTRGLNEKLFF.